This T cell receptor (beta chain) originates from a study of control samples from healthy donors and cancer patients. Clones were read by immunoSEQ multiplex PCR, and TCRdb kept only the in-frame ones, dropping some. Of about 130,000 clones in the sample, about 93% were seen once. Trimming removed 0 bases at V and 9 bases at J, with 15 bases between. This CDR3 region has 15 residues. Germline V gene data show CDR1 as LNHNV and CDR2 as YYDKDF (reference sequence). The TCR was taken from a man between 35 and 55 years old in good health. The sample consisted of blood. The rearrangement uses TRBV15 and TRBJ1-5; no reliable D call. Here the CDR3 reads CATSRDLLRGRPQHF. The CDR3 DNA follows: TGTGCCACCAGCAGAGATCTTCTGCGAGGGCGGCCCCAGCATTTT.